These 5 T cell receptor beta chains came from one sample sequenced in a study of cytomegalovirus exposure and HLA in healthy donors. Method: immunoSEQ multiplex PCR; TCRdb's copy keeps in-frame clones and lacks some. Of under 250,000 clones in the sample, more than 75% were seen once. The specimen sequenced was PBMCs. These TCRs come from a young man in good health and CMV-seropositive.

This clone was recorded once. The chain employs TRBV4-1 and TRBJ1-4; D is unclear. Trimming took off 1 base at V and 1 base at J, with 7 bases between the two ends. CDR3 size: 15 residues. Germline V gene data show CDR1 as MGHRA and CDR2 as YSYEKL. As DNA, the CDR3 is TGCGCCAGCAGCCAAGTACGGCTAACTAATGAAAAACTGTTTTTT. This sequence encodes CASSQVRLTNEKLFF.

The chain is built from TRBV4-1 and TRBJ2-1; D not certain. Trimming pared 0 bases from V and 8 bases from J, leaving 11 bases between. The CDR3 has 14 amino acids. Germline assignment: CDR1 MGHRA and CDR2 YSYEKL. The DNA of the CDR3 is TGCGCCAGCAGCCAAGATCCCACTACCGATGAGCAGTTCTTC. Its translation: CASSQDPTTDEQFF.

V is TRBV30 and J is TRBJ1-2; maybe TRBD1 (5 bases). This CDR3 region has 13 residues. The germline V and J ends were trimmed by 2 bases and 4 bases, with 11 bases remaining between them. CDR1 and CDR2 from the germline V gene are GTSNPN and SVGIG (reference sequence). The CDR3 region has the DNA TGTGCCTGGAGTAAGGGGATGGGCTATGGCTACACCTTC. Its translation is CAWSKGMGYGYTF.

The J gene is TRBJ1-1, the V gene TRBV6-5; D call uncertain. The CDR3 covers 13 residues. Looked up from germline, CDR1 is MNHEY and CDR2 is SVGAGI. V lost 4 bases and J lost 4, with 10 bases in between. CDR3 coding DNA: TGTGCCAGCAGTTCCCTTGTATCCACTGAAGCTTTCTTT. It codes for CASSSLVSTEAFF.

In DNA, the CDR3 is TGTGCCAGCAGCTTAAGGGGGCGAGAGGACACTGAAGCTTTCTTT. It specifies CASSLRGREDTEAFF. V usage is TRBV11-2 and J usage is TRBJ1-1, with 7 bases matching TRBD1. Trimming at V came to 2 bases and at J to 3 bases, leaving 6 bases not matched to a gene. The CDR3 length is 15 residues. Germline CDR1 is SGHAT and CDR2 is FQNNGV.